This T cell receptor beta chain was found in a study of blood T cell repertoires in COVID-19 (dated by TCRdb to 2018 to 2020). At the level of the whole study: The collaborator samples originated in the United States, Italy and Spain and spanned the acute and convalescent phases of COVID-19. The sample metadata nearly always contained a de-identified subject ID, COVID-19 status, age in years and sex. The repertoires were made available in a free public database intended to serve as a resource for research on the immune response to SARS-CoV-2. Where available, HLA class I and class II types were obtained from metadata supplied by the sample provider rather than from assay-based typing. The material from the prospective study consisted of cDNA or gDNA derived from T cells, B-cell-depleted T cells, or PBMCs. Samples came from the ongoing ImmuneRACE study (first 160 participants) plus 1,254 subjects from 6 global collaborators. Deeply sampled blood TCRbeta repertoires from subjects exposed to, actively infected with, or recovered from COVID-19 were included in the dataset. Study-wide conclusions, independent of this receptor: The quantity of clinical and demographic metadata differed by source and by participant and was supplied without curation.

One collaborating source in Seattle enrolled patients during active infection and followed them longitudinally through the course of disease. Collaborating institutions collected whole blood in K2EDTA tubes following their own protocols. For TCRbeta analysis, collaborator samples were shipped as frozen whole blood, as isolated PBMCs, or as DNA extracted from either sample type. Counted from cysteine to phenylalanine, this CDR3 has 12 amino acids. Kept here is only the CDR3 DNA, which spans 36 bases and is read in frame from base 1. CDR1 and CDR2 were assigned from the germline V gene as MNHEY and SVGAGI. A distance of 9 bases separates the germline ends of V and J, which lose 6 bases and 4 bases respectively. Worth noting for this clone: Its antigen target is currently unknown. Base-call qualities are not available, and no considerably larger clone is one nucleotide away. Other DNA sequences in this specimen translate into the identical CDR3.

TCRbeta CDR3 regions were amplified from genomic DNA by means of the immunoSEQ Assay, a bias-controlled multiplex PCR. The original pipeline was this. Nucleated cell counts per sample were estimated from amplification of reference gene primers within the assay. To quantify the absolute abundance of each unique TCRbeta CDR3 rearrangement, sequence reads were collapsed and filtered. Productive Simpson clonality was computed per sample as the square root of Simpson's diversity index over productive rearrangements. Drawn from immuneACCESS, this table holds only the in-frame rearrangements with V and J called that TCRdb kept. Clones are partly lost; checked studies trace under half to an unresolved V gene and leave the rest unexplained. The D gene and trimming were derived from the DNA, and the V and J assignments and clone size from that table. The sample table records roughly 160,000 clones; 79% of these occur just once. The ten most abundant clones make up approximately 7.7% of the sample.

The source is a woman aged 55-75 years with COVID-19, enrolled during active disease. The rearranged chain carries TRBV6-5 and TRBJ2-5; the D gene is perhaps TRBD1, from 6 matching bases. Input material: peripheral blood. The CDR3 amino acid sequence is: CASRTGPETQYF. The nucleotides read TGTGCCAGCAGAACAGGGCCAGAGACCCAGTACTTC.